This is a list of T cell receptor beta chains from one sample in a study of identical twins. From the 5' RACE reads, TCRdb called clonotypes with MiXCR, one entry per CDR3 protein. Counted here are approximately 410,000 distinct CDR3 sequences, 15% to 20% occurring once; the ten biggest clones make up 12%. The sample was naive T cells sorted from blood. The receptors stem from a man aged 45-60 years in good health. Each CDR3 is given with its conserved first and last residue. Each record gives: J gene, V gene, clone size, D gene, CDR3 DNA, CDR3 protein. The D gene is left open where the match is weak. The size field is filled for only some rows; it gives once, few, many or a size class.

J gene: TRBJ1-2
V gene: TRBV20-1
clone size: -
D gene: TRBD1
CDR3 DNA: TGCAGTCCCTGGTTAGGGGGCCTTTATGGCTACACCTTC
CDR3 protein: CSPWLGGLYGYTF

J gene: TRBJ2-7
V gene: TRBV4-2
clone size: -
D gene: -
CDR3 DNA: TGTGCCAGCAGCCAAGGCCCAGACCCTAGCTCCTACGAGCAGTACTTC
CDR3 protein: CASSQGPDPSSYEQYF

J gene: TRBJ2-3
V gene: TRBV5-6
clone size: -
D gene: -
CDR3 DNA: TGTGCCAGCAGCTTGGACCCCGTTACGCAGTATTTT
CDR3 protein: CASSLDPVTQYF

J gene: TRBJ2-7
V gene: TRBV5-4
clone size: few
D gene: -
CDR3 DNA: TGTGCCAGCAGACCCGACAGGAGGACCTACGAGCAGTACTTC
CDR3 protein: CASRPDRRTYEQYF

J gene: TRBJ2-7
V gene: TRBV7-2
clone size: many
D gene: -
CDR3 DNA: TGTGCCAGCAGCTTAGGAGGGGACGAGCAGTACTTC
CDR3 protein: CASSLGGDEQYF

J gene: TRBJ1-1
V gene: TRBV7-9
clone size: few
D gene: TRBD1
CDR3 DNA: TGTGCCAGCATCAGGACAGGGCGACGTTACACTGAAGCTTTCTTT
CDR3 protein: CASIRTGRRYTEAFF

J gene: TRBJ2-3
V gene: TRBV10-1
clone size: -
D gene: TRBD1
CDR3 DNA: TGCGCCAGCAGTGATATCTACAGGGGGCTCGCAGATACGCAGTATTTT
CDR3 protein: CASSDIYRGLADTQYF

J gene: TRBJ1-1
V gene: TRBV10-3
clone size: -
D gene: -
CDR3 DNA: TGTGCCATCAGTGAGTCGACAAGGCCGGCTGAAGCTTTCTTT
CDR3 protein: CAISESTRPAEAFF

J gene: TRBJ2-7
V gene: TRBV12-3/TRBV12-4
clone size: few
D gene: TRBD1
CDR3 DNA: TGTGCCAGCAGAACTCAAACAGGGGACGAGCAGTACTTC
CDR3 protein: CASRTQTGDEQYF

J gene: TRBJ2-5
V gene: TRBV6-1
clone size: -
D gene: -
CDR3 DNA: TGTGCCAGCAGTGAAGCGAGGGTGAGGAGGCAGGAGGAGACCCAGTACTTC
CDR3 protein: CASSEARVRRQEETQYF

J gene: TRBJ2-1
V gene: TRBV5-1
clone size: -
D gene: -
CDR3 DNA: TGCGCCAGCAGCCAGACCCTAGACAAGCCGCAGTTCTTC
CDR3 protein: CASSQTLDKPQFF

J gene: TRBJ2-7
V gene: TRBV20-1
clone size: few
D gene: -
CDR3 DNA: TGCAGTGCTCCGTGGTTGACCGTGCAGTACTTC
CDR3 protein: CSAPWLTVQYF

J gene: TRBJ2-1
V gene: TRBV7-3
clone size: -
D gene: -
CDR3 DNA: TGTGCCAGCAGCTTAACCGGCGGGAACATCTACAATGAGCAGTTCTTC
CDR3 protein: CASSLTGGNIYNEQFF

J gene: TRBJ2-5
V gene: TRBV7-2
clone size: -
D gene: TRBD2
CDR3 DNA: TGTGCCAGCAGCTTAGTAGGCGGGGGGGCGGTAGAGACCCAGTACTTC
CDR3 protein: CASSLVGGGAVETQYF

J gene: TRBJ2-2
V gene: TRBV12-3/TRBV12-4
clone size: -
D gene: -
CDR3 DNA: TGTGCCAGCAGTTTGTCCAGGCCGAACACCGGGGAGCTGTTTTTT
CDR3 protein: CASSLSRPNTGELFF

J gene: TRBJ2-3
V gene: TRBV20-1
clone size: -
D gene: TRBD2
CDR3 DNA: TGCAGTGCTAGACCTCATAGCGGGGGGCCACTCACAGATACGCAGTATTTT
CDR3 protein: CSARPHSGGPLTDTQYF

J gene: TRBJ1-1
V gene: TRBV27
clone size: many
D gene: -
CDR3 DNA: TGTGCCAGCAGTTTATCAGTGAACACTGAAGCTTTCTTT
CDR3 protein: CASSLSVNTEAFF

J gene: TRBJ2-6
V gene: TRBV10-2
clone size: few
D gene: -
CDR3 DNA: TGCGCCAGCAGTGCGGACAGACGCTCTGGGGCCAACGTCCTGACTTTC
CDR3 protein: CASSADRRSGANVLTF

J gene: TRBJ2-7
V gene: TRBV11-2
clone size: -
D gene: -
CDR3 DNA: TGTGCCAGCAGCTCGGGGTTGGCGGGGACCTACGAGCAGTACTTC
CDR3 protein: CASSSGLAGTYEQYF

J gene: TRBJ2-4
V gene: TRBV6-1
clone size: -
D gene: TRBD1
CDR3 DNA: TGTGCCAGCAGTCGAACAGGGGCGAGGGCCAAAAACATTCAGTACTTC
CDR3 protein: CASSRTGARAKNIQYF

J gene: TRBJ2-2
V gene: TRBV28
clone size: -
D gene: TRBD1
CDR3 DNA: TGTGCCAGCAGTTTATATGGTTTTCCCCGGGACAGGGGGCGCGACGCGAACACCGGGGAGCTGTTTTTT
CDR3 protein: CASSLYGFPRDRGRDANTGELFF

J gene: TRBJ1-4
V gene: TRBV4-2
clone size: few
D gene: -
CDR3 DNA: TGTGCCAGCAGCCAAGGTTACTCCGGGGCTAATGAAAAACTGTTTTTT
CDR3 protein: CASSQGYSGANEKLFF

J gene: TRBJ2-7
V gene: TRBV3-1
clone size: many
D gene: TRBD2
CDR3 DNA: TGTGCCAGCAGCCCCCGGGGACTAGCGCCGGTGCAGTACTTC
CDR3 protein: CASSPRGLAPVQYF

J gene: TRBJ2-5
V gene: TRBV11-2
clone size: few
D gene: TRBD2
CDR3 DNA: TGTGCCAGCAGCTTGCGGGGGGCTGTCCAAGAGACCCAGTACTTC
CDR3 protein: CASSLRGAVQETQYF

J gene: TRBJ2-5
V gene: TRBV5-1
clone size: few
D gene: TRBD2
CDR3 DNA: TGCGCCAGCAGCACCTATGCCTCGGGACTAGCGGAGAGTTTGTACTTC
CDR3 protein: CASSTYASGLAESLYF

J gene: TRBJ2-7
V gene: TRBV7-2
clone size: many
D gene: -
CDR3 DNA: TGTGCCAGCAGCATGGCTAGAAACGGCTACGAGCAGTACTTC
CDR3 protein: CASSMARNGYEQYF

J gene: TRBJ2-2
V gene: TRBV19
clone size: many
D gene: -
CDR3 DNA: TGTGCCAGTAGGATCCTCGATAGCGGGAACACCGGGGAGCTGTTTTTT
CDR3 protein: CASRILDSGNTGELFF

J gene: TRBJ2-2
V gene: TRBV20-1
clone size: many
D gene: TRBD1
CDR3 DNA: TGCAGTGCTACCGGGACAGGGACCACCGGGGAGCTGTTTTTT
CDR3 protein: CSATGTGTTGELFF

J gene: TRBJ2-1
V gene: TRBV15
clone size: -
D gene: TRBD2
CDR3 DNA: TGTGCCACCAGCAGAGATCTCACCAGCGGGGGATACAATGAGCAGTTCTTC
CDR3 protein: CATSRDLTSGGYNEQFF

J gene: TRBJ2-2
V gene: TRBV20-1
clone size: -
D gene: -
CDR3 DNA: TGCAGTGCTAGGAGGAAAACCGGGGAGCTGTTTTTT
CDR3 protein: CSARRKTGELFF

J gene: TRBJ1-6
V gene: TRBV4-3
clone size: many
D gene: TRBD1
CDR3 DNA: TGCGCCAGCAGCCAAGAGGACAGGGGGCTAGAGTCACCCCTCCACTTT
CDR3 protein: CASSQEDRGLESPLHF

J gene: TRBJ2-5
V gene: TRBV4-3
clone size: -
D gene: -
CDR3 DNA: TGCGCCAGCAGCCACTACGCCGGAGGGACACAAGAGACCCAGTACTTC
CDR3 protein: CASSHYAGGTQETQYF

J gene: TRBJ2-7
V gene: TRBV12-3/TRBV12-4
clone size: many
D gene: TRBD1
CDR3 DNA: TGTGCCAGCAGTTTATTCCTGACAGGGGGCGTTGAGCAGTACTTC
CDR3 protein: CASSLFLTGGVEQYF

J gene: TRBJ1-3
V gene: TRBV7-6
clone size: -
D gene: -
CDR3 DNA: TGTGCCAGCAGCTTCGGCCAGCCGTGGAACACCATATATTTT
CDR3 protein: CASSFGQPWNTIYF

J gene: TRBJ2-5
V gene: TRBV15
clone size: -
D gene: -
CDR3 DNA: TGTGCCACCAGCAGTCGTAGCGAAGAGACCCAGTACTTC
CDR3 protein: CATSSRSEETQYF

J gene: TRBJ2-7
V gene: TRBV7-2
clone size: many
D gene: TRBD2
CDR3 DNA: TGTGCCAGCAGCTTATTTAGCGGGGGAATGATCTCCTACGAGCAGTACTTC
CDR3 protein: CASSLFSGGMISYEQYF

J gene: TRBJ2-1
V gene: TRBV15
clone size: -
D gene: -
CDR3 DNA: TGTGCCACCAGCAGAGATCTAGGGGGGGGGCGGTTCTTC
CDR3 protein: CATSRDLGGGRFF

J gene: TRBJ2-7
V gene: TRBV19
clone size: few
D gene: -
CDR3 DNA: TGTGCCAGTAGTTCTACCGGGGGAGCGGCCTTTTTATACGAGCAGTACTTC
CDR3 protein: CASSSTGGAAFLYEQYF

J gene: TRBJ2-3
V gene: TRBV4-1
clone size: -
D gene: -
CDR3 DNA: TGCGCCAGCAGCCAAGCCCGGGGACACCTTACGCAGTATTTT
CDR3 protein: CASSQARGHLTQYF

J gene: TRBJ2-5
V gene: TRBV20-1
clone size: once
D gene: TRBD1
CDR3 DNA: TGCAGTGCTAGAACAGGGGGGATACAAGAGACCCAGTACTTC
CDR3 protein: CSARTGGIQETQYF

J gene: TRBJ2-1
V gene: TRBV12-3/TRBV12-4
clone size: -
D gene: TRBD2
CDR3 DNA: TGTGCCAGCAGTTTTCTCGGGGGGATAGCCTACAATGAGCAGTTCTTC
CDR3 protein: CASSFLGGIAYNEQFF

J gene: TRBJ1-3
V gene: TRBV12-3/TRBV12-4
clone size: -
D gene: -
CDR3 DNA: TGTGCCAGCAGTCCCCGGACCCCGGCGGGAAACACCATATATTTT
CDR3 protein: CASSPRTPAGNTIYF

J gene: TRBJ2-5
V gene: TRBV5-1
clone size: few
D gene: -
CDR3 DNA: TGCGCCAGCAGCTTCGGGACACAACAAGAGACCCAGTACTTC
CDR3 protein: CASSFGTQQETQYF

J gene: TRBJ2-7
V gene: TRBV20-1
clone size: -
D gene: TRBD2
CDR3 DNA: TGCAGTGCTAGTGGGTCGGGGGGCTACGAGCAGTACTTC
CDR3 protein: CSASGSGGYEQYF

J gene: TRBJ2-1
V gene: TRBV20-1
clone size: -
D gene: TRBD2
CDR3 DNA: TGCAGTGCTAACCAGGTAGCGGGAGTGATTGATGAGCAGTTCTTC
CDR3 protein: CSANQVAGVIDEQFF

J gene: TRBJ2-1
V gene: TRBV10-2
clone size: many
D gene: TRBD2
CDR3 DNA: TGCGCCAGCAGTGGGACTAGCGGGTTTATGGATGAGCAGTTCTTC
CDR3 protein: CASSGTSGFMDEQFF

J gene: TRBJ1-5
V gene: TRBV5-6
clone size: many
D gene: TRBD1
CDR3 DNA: TGTGCCAGCAGCTCCAGGGGGCTAAACCAGCCCCAGCATTTT
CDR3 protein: CASSSRGLNQPQHF

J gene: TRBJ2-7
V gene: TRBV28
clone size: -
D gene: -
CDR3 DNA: TGTGCCAGCAGTTTAGCCCCCCGGCAGCCTGGCTACGAGCAGTACTTC
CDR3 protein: CASSLAPRQPGYEQYF

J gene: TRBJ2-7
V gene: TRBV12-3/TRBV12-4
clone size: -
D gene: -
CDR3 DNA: TGTGCCAGCGGATGGAACTTCTACGAGCAGTACTTC
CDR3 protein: CASGWNFYEQYF

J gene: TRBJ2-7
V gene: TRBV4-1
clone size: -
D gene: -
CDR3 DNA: TGCGCCAGCAGCCAAGTAGCAGGGAAGGAGCAGTACTTC
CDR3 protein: CASSQVAGKEQYF

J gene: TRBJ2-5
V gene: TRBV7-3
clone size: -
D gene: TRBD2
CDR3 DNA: TGTGCCAGCAGCTTAAGCGGGAGGGCCCCAGAGACCCAGTACTTC
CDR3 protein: CASSLSGRAPETQYF

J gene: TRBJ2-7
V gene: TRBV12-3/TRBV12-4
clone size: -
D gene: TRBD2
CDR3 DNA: TGTGCCAGCAGTTTCTCACTAGCGGGAGTGGGCTACGAGCAGTACTTC
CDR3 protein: CASSFSLAGVGYEQYF

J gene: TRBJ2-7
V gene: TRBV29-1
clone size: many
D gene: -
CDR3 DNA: TGCAGCGTTGAGGAACCCGGAGAGCAGTACTTC
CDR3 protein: CSVEEPGEQYF

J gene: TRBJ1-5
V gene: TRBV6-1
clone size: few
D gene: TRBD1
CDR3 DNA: TGTGCCAGCAGTCAGACAGGGGTGGGTAGCAATCAGCCCCAGCATTTT
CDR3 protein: CASSQTGVGSNQPQHF

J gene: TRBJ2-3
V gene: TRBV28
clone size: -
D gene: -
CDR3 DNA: TGTGCCAGCAGTTCGGACGGCCTGAGATCCCAATACACAGATACGCAGTATTTT
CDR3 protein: CASSSDGLRSQYTDTQYF